The T cell receptor (beta chain) under discussion was sequenced for a study of blood T cells in healthy people across ages. Whole-study results and caveats: Roughly linear declines in TCR beta diversity per million T cells occurred with age. One million T cells yielded diversity estimates that were considered underestimates. There was no known CMV status for donors, so expanded clonotype changes were possibly confounded.

Germline V gene lookup returns CDR1 SGHTA and CDR2 FQGNSA. The germline V and J ends were trimmed by 7 bases and 3 bases, with 18 bases remaining between them. This CDR3 comprises 15 residues. It was with a sample-barcoded 5' primer and a J-beta primer mix that a second PCR of roughly 7 to 12 cycles was run. TCRdb analysed the 5' RACE reads with MiXCR anew, one entry per CDR3 protein. The data show 950,000 to 1,200,000 distinct CDR3 sequences, with more than 30% seen just once and around 13% held by the top ten. As for this clonotype: Its antigen is as yet unknown.

Whenever a sample was processed, at least 6.5 million PBMCs were isolated. V and J are TRBV7-2 and TRBJ1-2; D ambiguous. What was sequenced was blood. This TCR derives from a man younger than 30 in good health. CDR3 in DNA: TGTGCCAGCACCCCTAGGACTCCACCCGACTATGGCTACACCTTC. It is translated as CASTPRTPPDYGYTF.